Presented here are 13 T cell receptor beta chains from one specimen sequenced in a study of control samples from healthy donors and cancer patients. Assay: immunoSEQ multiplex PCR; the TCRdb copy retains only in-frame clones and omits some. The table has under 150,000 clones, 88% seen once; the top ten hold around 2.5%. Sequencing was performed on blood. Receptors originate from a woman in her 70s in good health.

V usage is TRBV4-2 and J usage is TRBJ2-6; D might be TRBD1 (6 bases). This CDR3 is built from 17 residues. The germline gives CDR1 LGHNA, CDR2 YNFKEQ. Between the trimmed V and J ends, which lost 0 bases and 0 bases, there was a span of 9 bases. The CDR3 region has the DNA TGTGCCAGCAGCCAAGAAGGACAGAGCTCTGGGGCCAACGTCCTGACTTTC. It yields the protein CASSQEGQSSGANVLTF.

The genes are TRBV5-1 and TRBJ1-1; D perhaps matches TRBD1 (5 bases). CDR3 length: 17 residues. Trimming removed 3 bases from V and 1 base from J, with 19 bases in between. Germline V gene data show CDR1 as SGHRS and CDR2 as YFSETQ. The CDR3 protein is CASSWGRAWGGNTEAFF. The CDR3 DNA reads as TGCGCCAGCAGCTGGGGTCGGGCGTGGGGGGGGAACACTGAAGCTTTCTTT.

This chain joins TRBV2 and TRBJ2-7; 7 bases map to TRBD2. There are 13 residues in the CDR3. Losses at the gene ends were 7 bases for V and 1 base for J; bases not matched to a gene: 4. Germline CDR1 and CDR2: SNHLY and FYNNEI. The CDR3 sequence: CASTPGGSYEQYF. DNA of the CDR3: TGTGCCAGCACCCCGGGGGGATCCTACGAGCAGTACTTC.

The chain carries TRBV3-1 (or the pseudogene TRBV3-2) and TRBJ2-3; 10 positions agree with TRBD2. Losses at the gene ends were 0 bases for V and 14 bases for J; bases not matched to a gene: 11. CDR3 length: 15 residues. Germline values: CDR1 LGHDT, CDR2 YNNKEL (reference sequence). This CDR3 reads CASSQEGLAGEVPYF. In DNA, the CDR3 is TGTGCCAGCAGCCAAGAGGGCCTAGCGGGGGAAGTACCGTATTTT.

The CDR3, as DNA: TGCAGCGTTGCGCGGGACGGCACAGATACGCAGTATTTT. Encoded protein: CSVARDGTDTQYF. This chain joins TRBV29-1 and TRBJ2-3; D is perhaps TRBD2 (6 bases). The germline CDR1 and CDR2 sequences are SQVTM and ANQGSEA. The CDR3 totals 13 residues. Trimming stripped 4 bases from V and 1 base from J, with 9 bases between.

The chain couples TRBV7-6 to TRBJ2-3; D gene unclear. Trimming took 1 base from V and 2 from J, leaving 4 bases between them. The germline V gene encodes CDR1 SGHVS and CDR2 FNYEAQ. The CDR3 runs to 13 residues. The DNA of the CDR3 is TGTGCCAGCAGCTTAGTCCCCACAGATACGCAGTATTTT. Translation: CASSLVPTDTQYF.

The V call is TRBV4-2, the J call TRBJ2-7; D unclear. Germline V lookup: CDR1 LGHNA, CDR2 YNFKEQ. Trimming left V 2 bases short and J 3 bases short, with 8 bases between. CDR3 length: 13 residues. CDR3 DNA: TGTGCCAGCAGCCAAACAAGGGTCTACGAGCAGTACTTC. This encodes CASSQTRVYEQYF.

CDR3 sequence (DNA): TGTGCCAGCAGCCATCCACGGACAGGGGCCGCAGATACGCAGTATTTT. Its translation: CASSHPRTGAADTQYF. The V call is TRBV28, the J call TRBJ2-3, with 9 nucleotides matching TRBD1. The germline V gene encodes CDR1 MDHEN and CDR2 SYDVKM. The CDR3 has 16 amino acids. After removal of 6 bases from V and 4 bases from J, the junction contained 11 bases not matched to a gene.

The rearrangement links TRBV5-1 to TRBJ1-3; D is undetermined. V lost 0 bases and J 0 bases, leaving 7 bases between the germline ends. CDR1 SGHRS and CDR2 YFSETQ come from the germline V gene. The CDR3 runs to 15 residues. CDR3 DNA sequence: TGCGCCAGCAGCTTGGATGGGGACTCTGGAAACACCATATATTTT. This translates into CASSLDGDSGNTIYF.

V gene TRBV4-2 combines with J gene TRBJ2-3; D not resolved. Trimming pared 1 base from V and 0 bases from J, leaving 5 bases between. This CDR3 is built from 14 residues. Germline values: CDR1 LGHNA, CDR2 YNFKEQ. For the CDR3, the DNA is TGTGCCAGCAGCCAAGTGGGAAGCACAGATACGCAGTATTTT. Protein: CASSQVGSTDTQYF.

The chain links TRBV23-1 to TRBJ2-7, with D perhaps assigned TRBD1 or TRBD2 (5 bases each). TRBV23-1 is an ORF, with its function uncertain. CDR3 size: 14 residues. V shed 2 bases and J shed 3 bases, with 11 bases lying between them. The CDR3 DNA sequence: TGCGCCAGCAGTCAAATGGGGACCCTCTACGAGCAGTACTTC. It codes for CASSQMGTLYEQYF.

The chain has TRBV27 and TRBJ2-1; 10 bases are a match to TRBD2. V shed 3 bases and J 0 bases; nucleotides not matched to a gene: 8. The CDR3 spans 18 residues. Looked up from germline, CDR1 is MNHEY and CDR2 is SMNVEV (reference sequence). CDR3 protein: CASSFPSSGGGSYNEQFF. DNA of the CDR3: TGTGCCAGCAGTTTCCCCTCTAGCGGGGGAGGCTCCTACAATGAGCAGTTCTTC.

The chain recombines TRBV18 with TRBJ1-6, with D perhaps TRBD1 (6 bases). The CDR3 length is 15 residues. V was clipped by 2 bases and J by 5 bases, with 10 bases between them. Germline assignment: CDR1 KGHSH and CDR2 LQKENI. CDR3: CASSPGTPNNSPLHF. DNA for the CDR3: TGTGCCAGCTCACCAGGGACACCTAATAATTCACCCCTCCACTTT.